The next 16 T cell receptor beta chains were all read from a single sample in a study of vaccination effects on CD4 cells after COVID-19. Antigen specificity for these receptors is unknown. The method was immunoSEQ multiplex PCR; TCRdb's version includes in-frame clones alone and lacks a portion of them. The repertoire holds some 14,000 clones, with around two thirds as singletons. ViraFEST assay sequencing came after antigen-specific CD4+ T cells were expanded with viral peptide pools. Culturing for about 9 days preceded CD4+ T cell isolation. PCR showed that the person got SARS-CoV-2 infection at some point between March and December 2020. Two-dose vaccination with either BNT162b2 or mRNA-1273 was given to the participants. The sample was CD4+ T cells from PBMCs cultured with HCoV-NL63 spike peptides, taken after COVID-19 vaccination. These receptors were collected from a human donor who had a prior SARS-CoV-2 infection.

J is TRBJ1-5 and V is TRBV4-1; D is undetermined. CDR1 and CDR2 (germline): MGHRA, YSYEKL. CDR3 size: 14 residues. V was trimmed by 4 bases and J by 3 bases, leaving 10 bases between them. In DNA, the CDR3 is TGCGCCAGCAGCCTCGGGCCCATCAATCAGCCCCAGCATTTT. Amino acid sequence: CASSLGPINQPQHF.

For the CDR3, the DNA is TGTGCCAGCAGCTTAAATGGCGGGAGCGGGAACAATGAGCAGTTCTTC. Encoded protein: CASSLNGGSGNNEQFF. V gene TRBV7-3 combines with J gene TRBJ2-1; TRBD2 agrees at 7 bases. This CDR3 has 16 amino acids. V trimming: 1 base; J trimming: 5 bases; junction bases outside the gene matches: 8. The germline V gene encodes CDR1 SGHTA and CDR2 FQGTGA.

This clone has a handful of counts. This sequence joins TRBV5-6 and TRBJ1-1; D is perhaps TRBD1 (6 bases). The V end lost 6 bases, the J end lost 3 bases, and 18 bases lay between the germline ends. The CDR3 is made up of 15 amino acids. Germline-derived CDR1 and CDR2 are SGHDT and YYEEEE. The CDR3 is CASTPWQGWDTEAFF. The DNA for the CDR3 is TGTGCCAGCACCCCCTGGCAGGGGTGGGACACTGAAGCTTTCTTT.

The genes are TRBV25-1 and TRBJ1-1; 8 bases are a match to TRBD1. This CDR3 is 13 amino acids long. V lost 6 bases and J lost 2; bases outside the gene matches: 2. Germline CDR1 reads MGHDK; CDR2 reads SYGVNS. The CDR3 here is CASRGQGNTEAFF. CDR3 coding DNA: TGTGCCAGCAGAGGACAGGGCAACACTGAAGCTTTCTTT.

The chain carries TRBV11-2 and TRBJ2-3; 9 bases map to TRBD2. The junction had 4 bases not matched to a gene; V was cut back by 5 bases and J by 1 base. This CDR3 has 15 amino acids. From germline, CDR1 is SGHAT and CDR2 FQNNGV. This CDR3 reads CASSRRTSGTDTQYF. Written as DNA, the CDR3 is TGTGCCAGCAGCCGCAGGACTAGCGGCACAGATACGCAGTATTTT.

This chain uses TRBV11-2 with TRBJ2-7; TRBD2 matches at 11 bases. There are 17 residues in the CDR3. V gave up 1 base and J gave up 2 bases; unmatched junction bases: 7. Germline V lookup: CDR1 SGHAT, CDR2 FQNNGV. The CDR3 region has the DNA TGTGCCAGCAGCTTAGTTGCTAGCGGGGGGTCTGCCTACGAGCAGTACTTC. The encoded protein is CASSLVASGGSAYEQYF.

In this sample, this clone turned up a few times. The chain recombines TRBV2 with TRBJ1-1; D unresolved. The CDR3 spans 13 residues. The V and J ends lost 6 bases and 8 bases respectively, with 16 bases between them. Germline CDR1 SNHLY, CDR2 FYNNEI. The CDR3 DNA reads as TGTGCCAGCAGACCCAACGGGATGGGGGAAGCTTTCTTT. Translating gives CASRPNGMGEAFF.

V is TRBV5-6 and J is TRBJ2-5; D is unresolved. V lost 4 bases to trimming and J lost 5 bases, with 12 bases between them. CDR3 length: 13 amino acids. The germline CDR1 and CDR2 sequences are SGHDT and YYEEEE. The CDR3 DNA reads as TGTGCCAGCAGCGGATGGGTATCGGAGACCCAGTACTTC. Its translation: CASSGWVSETQYF.

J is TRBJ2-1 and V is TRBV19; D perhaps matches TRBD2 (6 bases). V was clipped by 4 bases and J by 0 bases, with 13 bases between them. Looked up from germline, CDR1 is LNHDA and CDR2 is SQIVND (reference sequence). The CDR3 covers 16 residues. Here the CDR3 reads CASSTIADSSYNEQFF. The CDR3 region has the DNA TGTGCCAGTAGTACCATAGCGGATTCCTCCTACAATGAGCAGTTCTTC.

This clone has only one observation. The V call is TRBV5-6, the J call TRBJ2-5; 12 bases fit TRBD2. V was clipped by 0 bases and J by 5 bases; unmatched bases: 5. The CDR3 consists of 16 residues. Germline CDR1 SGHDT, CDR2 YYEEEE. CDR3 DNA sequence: TGTGCCAGCAGCTTGGCCCCTAGCGGGAGGGGTGAGACCCAGTACTTC. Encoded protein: CASSLAPSGRGETQYF.

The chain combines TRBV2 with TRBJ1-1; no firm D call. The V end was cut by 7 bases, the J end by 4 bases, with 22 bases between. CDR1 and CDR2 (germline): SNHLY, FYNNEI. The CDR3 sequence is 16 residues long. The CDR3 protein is CASTLLGGRGGTEAFF. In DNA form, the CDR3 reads TGTGCCAGCACCCTGCTGGGAGGCCGAGGAGGCACTGAAGCTTTCTTT.

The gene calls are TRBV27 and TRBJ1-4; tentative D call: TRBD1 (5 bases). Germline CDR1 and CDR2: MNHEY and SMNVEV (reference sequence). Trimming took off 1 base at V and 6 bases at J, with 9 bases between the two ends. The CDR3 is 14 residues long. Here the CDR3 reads CASSLWQGDEKLFF. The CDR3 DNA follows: TGTGCCAGCAGTTTATGGCAGGGCGATGAAAAACTGTTTTTT. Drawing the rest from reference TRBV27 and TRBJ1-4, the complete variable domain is EAQVTQNPRYLITVTGKKLTVTCSQNMNHEYMSWYRQDPGLGLRQIYYSMNVEVTDKGDVPEGYKVSRKEKRNFPLILESPSPNQTSLYFCASSLWQGDEKLFFGSGTQLSVL.

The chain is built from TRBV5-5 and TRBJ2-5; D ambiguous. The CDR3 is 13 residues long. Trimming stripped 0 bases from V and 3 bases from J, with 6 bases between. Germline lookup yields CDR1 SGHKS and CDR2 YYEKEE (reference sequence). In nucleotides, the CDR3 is TGTGCCAGCAGCTTGGCACCCGAAGAGACCCAGTACTTC. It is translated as CASSLAPEETQYF.

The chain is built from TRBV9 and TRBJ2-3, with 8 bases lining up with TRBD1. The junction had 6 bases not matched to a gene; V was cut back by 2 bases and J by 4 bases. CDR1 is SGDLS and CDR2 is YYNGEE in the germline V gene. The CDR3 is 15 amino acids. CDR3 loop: CASSVSGGGADTQYF. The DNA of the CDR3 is TGTGCCAGCAGCGTCTCAGGGGGCGGCGCAGATACGCAGTATTTT.

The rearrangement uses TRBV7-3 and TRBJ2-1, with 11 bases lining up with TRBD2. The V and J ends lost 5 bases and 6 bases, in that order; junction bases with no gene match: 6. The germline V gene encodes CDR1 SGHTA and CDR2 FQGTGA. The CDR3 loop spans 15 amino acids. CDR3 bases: TGTGCCAGCAGCCCAGGACTAGCGGGTCTCAATGAGCAGTTCTTC. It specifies CASSPGLAGLNEQFF.

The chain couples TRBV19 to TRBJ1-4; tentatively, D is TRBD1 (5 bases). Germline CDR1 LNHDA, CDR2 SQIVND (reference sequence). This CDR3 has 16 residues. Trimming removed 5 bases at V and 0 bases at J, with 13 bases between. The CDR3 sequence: CASSWGRTATNEKLFF. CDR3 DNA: TGTGCCAGTAGTTGGGGCAGGACTGCAACTAATGAAAAACTGTTTTTT.